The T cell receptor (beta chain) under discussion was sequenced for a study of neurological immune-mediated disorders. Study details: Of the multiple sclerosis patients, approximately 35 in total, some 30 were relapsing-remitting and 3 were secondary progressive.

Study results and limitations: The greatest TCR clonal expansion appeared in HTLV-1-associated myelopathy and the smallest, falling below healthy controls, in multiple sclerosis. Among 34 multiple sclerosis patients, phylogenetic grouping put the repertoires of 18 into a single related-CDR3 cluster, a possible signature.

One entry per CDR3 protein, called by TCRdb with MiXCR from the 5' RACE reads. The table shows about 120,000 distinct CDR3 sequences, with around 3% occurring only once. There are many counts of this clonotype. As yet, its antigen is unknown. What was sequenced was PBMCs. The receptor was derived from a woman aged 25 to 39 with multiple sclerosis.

CDR3 sequence: CASSQDLRGPYEQYF. The CDR3 region has the DNA TGTGCCAGCAGCCAAGATCTGCGGGGTCCCTACGAGCAGTACTTC. The V and J genes are TRBV3-1 and TRBJ2-7; tentatively, D is TRBD2 (6 bases). This CDR3 region has 15 residues. V lost 0 bases, J lost 2 bases, and 11 bases lay in between. Germline-derived CDR1 and CDR2 are LGHDT and YNNKEL (reference sequence).